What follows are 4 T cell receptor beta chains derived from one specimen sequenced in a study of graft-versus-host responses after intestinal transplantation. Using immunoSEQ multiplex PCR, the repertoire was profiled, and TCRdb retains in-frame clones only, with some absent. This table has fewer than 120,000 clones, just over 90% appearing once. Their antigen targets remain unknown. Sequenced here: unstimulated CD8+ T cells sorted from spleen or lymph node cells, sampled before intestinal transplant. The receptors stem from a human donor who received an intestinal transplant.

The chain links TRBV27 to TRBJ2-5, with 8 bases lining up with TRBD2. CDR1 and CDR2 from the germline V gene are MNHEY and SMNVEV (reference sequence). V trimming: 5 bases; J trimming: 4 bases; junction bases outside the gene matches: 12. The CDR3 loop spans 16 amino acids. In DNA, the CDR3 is TGTGCCAGCAGTCCACCACGGGGGGGAGGGGCAGAGACCCAGTACTTC. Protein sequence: CASSPPRGGGAETQYF.

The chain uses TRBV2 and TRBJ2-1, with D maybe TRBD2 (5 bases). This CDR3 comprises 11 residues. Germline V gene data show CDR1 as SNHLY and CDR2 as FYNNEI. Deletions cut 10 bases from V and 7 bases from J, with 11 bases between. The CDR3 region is CATSGGNEQFF. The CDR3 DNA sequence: TGTGCCACATCCGGAGGTAATGAGCAGTTCTTC.

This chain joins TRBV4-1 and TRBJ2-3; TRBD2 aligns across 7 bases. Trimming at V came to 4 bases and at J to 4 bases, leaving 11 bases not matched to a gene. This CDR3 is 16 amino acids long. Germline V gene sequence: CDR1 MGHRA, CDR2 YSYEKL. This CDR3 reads CASSPVGGSRADTQYF. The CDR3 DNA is TGCGCCAGCAGCCCGGTGGGGGGGAGCCGGGCAGATACGCAGTATTTT.

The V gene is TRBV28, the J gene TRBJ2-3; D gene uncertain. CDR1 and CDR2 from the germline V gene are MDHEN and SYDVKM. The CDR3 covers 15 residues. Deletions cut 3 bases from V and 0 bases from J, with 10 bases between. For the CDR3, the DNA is TGTGCCAGCAGTTTGGGGAACCCTAGCACAGATACGCAGTATTTT. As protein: CASSLGNPSTDTQYF.